This paragraph covers one TCR beta chain sequence. What it binds is not known. The data originate from a study of shared clonotypes between healthy human individuals. About the research overall: Three plates were used per donor for CD4 naive, three for CD4 memory, two for CD8 naive and one for CD8 memory. The study, taken as a whole, reports: Memory subsets generally showed lower estimated richness than naive subsets.

Nashville, Tennessee was home to all donors, who were Caucasian adults. TCRdb keeps only in-frame clones here, not all; method: immunoSEQ multiplex PCR. This table has some 1,100,000 clones, roughly 74% appearing once. Trimming left V 3 bases short and J 10 bases short, with 22 bases between. This CDR3 is 16 amino acids long. From germline, CDR1 is SGHTA and CDR2 FQGNSA. Sequenced input: memory CD4+ T cells from PBMCs. Subset here: CD45RA-negative fraction. The chain couples TRBV7-2 to TRBJ2-1; perhaps TRBD2 as D (6 bases). This TCR was recovered from a man between 18 and 29 years old in good health. Some clones in this sample may be carry-over from other donors' samples. The CDR3 coding sequence is TGTGCCAGCAGCTTCCTGGGTGGCCCGACTGCGGGAGAGCAGTTCTTC. Amino acid sequence: CASSFLGGPTAGEQFF.